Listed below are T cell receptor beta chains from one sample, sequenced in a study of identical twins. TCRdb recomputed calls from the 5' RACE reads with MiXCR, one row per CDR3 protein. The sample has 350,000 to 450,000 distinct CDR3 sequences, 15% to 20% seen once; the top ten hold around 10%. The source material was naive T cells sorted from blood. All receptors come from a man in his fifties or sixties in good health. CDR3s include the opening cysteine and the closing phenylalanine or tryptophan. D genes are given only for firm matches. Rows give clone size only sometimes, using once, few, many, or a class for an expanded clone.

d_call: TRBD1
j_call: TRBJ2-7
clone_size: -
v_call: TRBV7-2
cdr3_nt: TGTGCCAGCAGCTGGGACAGCCTCCCCTACGAGCAGTACTTC
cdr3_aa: CASSWDSLPYEQYF

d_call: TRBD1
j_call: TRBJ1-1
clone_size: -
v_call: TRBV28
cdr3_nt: TGTGCCAGCAGTTTCAGGGGGAGAGGCACTGAAGCTTTCTTT
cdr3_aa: CASSFRGRGTEAFF

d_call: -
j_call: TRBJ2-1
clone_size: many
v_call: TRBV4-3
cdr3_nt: TGCGCCAGCAGCCAAGCGGGAACGTACAATGAGCAGTTCTTC
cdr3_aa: CASSQAGTYNEQFF

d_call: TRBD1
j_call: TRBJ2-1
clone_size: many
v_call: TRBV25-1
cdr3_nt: TGTGCCAGCGGACAGGGGACTGAGCAGTTCTTC
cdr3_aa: CASGQGTEQFF

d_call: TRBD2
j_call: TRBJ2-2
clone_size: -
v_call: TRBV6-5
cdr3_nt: TGTGCCAGCAGTTACCGGCTAGCGGCCGGGGAGCTGTTTTTT
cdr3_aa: CASSYRLAAGELFF

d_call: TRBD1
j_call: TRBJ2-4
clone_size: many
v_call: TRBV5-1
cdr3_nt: TGCGCCAGCAGCACGGACAGGGAGGATGACATTCAGTACTTC
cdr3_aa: CASSTDREDDIQYF

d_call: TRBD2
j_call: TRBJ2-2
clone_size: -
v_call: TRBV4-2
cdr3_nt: TGTGCCAGCAGCCAACCAAGCGGGAGGCGGACCGGGGAGCTGTTTTTT
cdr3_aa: CASSQPSGRRTGELFF

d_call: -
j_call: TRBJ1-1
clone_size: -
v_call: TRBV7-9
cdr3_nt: TGTGCCAGCAGCTTGCCGACTGAAGCTTTCTTT
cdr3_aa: CASSLPTEAFF

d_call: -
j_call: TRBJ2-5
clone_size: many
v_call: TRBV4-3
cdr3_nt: TGCGCCAGCAGCCAAGATGCGAGGGAGGAGACCCAGTACTTC
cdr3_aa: CASSQDAREETQYF

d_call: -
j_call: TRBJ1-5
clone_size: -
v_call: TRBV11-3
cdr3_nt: TGTGCCAGCAGCTTGCGTCATAACAGCAATCAGCCCCAGCATTTT
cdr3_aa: CASSLRHNSNQPQHF

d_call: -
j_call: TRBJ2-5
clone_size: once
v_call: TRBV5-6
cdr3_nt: TGTGCCAGCAGCTTGGCCCACGAAAAGACCCAGTACTTC
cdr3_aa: CASSLAHEKTQYF

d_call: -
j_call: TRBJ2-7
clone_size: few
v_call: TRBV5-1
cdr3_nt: TGCGCCAGCAGCCTGAGGGGTGTAGCCGGTCCCTCCTACGAGCAGTACTTC
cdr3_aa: CASSLRGVAGPSYEQYF

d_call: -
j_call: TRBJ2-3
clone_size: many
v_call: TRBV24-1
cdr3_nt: TGTGCCACCAGGGGGGACTCCGCAGATACGCAGTATTTT
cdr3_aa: CATRGDSADTQYF

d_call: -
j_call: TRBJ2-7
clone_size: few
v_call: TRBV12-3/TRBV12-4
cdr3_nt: TGTGCCAGCAGTTGGCAGGGAGAGTCCTACGAGCAGTACTTC
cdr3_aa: CASSWQGESYEQYF

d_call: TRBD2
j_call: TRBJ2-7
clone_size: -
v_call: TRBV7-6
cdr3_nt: TGTGCCAGCAGCTTAGGAGGGGCGGGAGGGTTCCTCCACGAGCAGTACTTC
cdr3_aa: CASSLGGAGGFLHEQYF

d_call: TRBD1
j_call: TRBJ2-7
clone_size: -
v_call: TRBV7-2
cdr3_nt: TGTGCCAGCGGAAGACAGGGTTACGAGCAGTACTTC
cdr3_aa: CASGRQGYEQYF

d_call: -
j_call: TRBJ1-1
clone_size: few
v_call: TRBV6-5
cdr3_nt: TGTGCCAGCAGTTACAGGGACACTTCAAGAATTTTCACTGAAGCTTTCTTT
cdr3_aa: CASSYRDTSRIFTEAFF

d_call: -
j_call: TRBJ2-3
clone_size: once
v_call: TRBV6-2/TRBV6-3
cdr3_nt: TGTGCCAGCAGTCCGCTTTGGGGGCCTAGCACAGATACGCAGTATTTT
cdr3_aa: CASSPLWGPSTDTQYF

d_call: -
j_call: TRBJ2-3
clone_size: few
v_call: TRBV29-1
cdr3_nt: TGCACCACACTCGGGACTCGAGGGGATACGCAGTATTTT
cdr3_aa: CTTLGTRGDTQYF

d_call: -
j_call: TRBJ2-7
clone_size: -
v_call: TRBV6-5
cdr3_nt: TGTGCCAGCAGTTACGGTGGGGAGACCCCATTTGAGGGAGAGCAGTACTTC
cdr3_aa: CASSYGGETPFEGEQYF

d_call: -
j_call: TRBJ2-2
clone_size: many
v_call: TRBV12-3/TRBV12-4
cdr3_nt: TGTGCCAGCAGTTTATATGGCGGGGAGCTGTTTTTT
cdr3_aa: CASSLYGGELFF

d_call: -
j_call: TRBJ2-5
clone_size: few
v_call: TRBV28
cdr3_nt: TGTGCCAGCAGCGAGTTCGGACAGCCTACCATCCAAGAGACCCAGTACTTC
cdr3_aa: CASSEFGQPTIQETQYF

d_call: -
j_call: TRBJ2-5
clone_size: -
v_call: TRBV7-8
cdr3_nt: TGTGCCAGCAGCATTACCGGGACGAGACGGGAGACCCAGTACTTC
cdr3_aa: CASSITGTRRETQYF

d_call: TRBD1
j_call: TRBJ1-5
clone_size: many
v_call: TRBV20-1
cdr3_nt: TGCAGTGCCGGACAGGGAGGCCAGCCCCAGCATTTT
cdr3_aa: CSAGQGGQPQHF

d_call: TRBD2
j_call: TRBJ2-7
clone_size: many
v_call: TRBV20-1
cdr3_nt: TGCAGTGGTACGACTAGCGGGTTCCTGCACGAGCAGTACTTC
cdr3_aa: CSGTTSGFLHEQYF

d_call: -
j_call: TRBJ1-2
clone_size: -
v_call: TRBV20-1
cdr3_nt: TGCAGTGCTCCCACTGAACAGGGAGGATATGGCTACACCTTC
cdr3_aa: CSAPTEQGGYGYTF

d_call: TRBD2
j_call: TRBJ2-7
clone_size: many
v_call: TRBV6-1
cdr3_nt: TGTGCCAGCAGTCCTACTAGCGGGGACGCCTACGAGCAGTACTTC
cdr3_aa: CASSPTSGDAYEQYF

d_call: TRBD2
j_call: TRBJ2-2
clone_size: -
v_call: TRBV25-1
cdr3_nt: TGTGCCAGCAGTGAATTCGGGGGGATGTCGAACACCGGGGAGCTGTTTTTT
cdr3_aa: CASSEFGGMSNTGELFF

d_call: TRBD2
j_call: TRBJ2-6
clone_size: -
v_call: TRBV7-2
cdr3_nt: TGTGCCAGCAGCTATACTAGCGCCATCTCTGGGGCCAACGTCCTGACTTTC
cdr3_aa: CASSYTSAISGANVLTF

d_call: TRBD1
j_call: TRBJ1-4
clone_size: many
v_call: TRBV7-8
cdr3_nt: TGTGCCAGCAGGATGAGGGGGCGAGGGGATGAAAAACTGTTTTTT
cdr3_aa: CASRMRGRGDEKLFF

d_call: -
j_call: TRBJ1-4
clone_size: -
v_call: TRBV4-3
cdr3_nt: TGCGCCAGCAGCCAACGGACAGTAGGACGTGAAAAACTGTTTTTT
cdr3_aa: CASSQRTVGREKLFF

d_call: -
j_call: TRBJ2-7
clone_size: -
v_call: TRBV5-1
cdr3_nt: TGCGCCAGCAGCTTGGGCTCAGGGGAGGTTTTCCACGAGCAGTACTTC
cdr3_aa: CASSLGSGEVFHEQYF

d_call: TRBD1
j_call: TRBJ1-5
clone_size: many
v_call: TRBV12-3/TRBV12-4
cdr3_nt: TGTGCCAGCAGCTGGACAGGGTCCGATCAGCCCCAGCATTTT
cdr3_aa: CASSWTGSDQPQHF